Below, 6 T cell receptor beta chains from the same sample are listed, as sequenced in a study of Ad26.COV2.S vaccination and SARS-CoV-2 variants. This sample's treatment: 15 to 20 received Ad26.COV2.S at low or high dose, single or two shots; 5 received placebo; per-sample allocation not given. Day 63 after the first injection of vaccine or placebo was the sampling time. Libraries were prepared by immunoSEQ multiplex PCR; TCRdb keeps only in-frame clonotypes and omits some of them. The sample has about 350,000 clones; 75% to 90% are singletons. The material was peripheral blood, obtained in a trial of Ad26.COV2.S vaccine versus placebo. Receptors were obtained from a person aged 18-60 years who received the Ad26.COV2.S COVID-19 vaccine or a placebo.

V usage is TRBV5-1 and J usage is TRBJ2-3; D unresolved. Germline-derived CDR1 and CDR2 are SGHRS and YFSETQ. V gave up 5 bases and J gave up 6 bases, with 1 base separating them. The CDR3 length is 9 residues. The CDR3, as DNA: TGCGCCAGCAGGGATACGCAGTATTTT. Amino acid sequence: CASRDTQYF.

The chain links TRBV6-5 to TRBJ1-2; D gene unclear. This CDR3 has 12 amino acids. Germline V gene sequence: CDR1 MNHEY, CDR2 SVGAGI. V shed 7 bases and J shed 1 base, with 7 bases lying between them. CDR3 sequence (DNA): TGTGCCAGCACCGACATTAACTATGGCTACACCTTC. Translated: CASTDINYGYTF.

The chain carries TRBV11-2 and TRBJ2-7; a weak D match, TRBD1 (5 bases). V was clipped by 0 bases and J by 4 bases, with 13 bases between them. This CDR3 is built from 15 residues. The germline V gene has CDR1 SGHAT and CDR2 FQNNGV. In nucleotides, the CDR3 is TGTGCCAGCAGCTTAGAGGCAGGGTCCCCGTACGAGCAGTACTTC. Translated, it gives CASSLEAGSPYEQYF.

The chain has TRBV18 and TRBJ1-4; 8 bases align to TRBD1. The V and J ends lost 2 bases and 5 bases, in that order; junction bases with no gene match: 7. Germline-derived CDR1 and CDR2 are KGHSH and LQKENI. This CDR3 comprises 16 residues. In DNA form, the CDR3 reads TGTGCCAGCTCACCAGCATCGGACAGGGCGAATGAAAAACTGTTTTTT. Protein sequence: CASSPASDRANEKLFF. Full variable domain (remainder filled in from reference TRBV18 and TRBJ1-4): NAGVMQNPRHLVRRRGQEARLRCSPMKGHSHVYWYRQLPEEGLKFMVYLQKENIIDESGMPKERFSAEFPKEGPSILRIQQVVRGDSAAYFCASSPASDRANEKLFFGSGTQLSVL.

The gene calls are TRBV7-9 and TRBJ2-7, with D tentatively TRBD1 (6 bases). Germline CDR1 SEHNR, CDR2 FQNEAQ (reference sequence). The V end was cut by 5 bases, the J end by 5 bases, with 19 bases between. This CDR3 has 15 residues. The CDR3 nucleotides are TGTGCCAGCAGCCACGACAGGAAGGGGTTCGACGAGCAGTACTTC. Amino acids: CASSHDRKGFDEQYF.

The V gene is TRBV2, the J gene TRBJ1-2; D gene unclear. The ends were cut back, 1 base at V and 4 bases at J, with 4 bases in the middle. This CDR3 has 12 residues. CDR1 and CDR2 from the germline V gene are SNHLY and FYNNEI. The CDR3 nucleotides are TGTGCCAGCAGTGAAGGGGGCTATGGCTACACCTTC. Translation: CASSEGGYGYTF.